The 25 T cell receptor beta chains reported below all come from one sample, sequenced in a study of cytomegalovirus exposure and HLA in healthy donors. It was with 60 Vbeta and 13 Jbeta primers that the PCR ran. Sequencing used immunoSEQ multiplex PCR; TCRdb keeps in-frame clones, though not all of them. The sample holds under 200,000 clones, over 65% seen once. The sample consisted of PBMCs. All receptors derive from a woman aged 45-65 years in good health and CMV-seropositive.

The genes are TRBV7-2 and TRBJ1-5; D may be TRBD1 (6 bases). Germline V CDR1 and CDR2: SGHTA, FQGNSA. This CDR3 has 15 residues. The V end lost 1 base, the J end lost 7 bases, and 14 bases lay between the germline ends. CDR3 coding DNA: TGTGCCAGCAGCTTAGGGTATGGGGGCGACCAGCCCCAGCATTTT. It yields the protein CASSLGYGGDQPQHF. The complete variable domain, with remaining parts taken from reference TRBV7-2 and TRBJ1-5, reads GAGVSQSPSNKVTEKGKDVELRCDPISGHTALYWYRQSLGQGLEFLIYFQGNSAPDKSGLPSDRFSAERTGGSVSTLTIQRTQQEDSAVYLCASSLGYGGDQPQHFGDGTRLSIL.

V is TRBV28 and J is TRBJ1-3; tentatively, D is TRBD1 (5 bases). V shed 4 bases and J shed 4 bases, with 14 bases lying between them. The CDR3 spans 15 residues. Germline assignment: CDR1 MDHEN and CDR2 SYDVKM. The CDR3 protein is CASSSGGGKGNTIYF. The DNA for the CDR3 is TGTGCCAGCAGTTCGGGTGGGGGGAAAGGAAACACCATATATTTT.

This clone was seen once. The chain couples TRBV6-6 to TRBJ1-1, with 8 bases matching TRBD1. Looked up from germline, CDR1 is MNHNY and CDR2 is SVGAGI (reference sequence). The V segment lost 6 bases and the J segment 3 bases; nucleotides outside the gene matches: 6. The CDR3 consists of 14 residues. As DNA, the CDR3 is TGTGCCAGCAGCCGACAGGGGATAGACACTGAAGCTTTCTTT. Amino acids: CASSRQGIDTEAFF.

The chain links TRBV9 to TRBJ1-1; no clear D gene. The CDR3 is made up of 14 amino acids. The germline CDR1 and CDR2 sequences are SGDLS and YYNGEE. V lost 0 bases to trimming and J lost 3 bases, with 9 bases between them. The CDR3 DNA is TGTGCCAGCAGCGTAGGGAGGACGGACACTGAAGCTTTCTTT. This translates into CASSVGRTDTEAFF.

The chain carries TRBV6-5 and TRBJ2-7; D may be TRBD1 (6 bases). V was cut by 4 bases and J by 3 bases, with 19 bases left in between. Germline V gene data show CDR1 as MNHEY and CDR2 as SVGAGI. The CDR3 runs 16 residues. CDR3 nucleotides: TGTGCCAGCAGTTCCCCCAGAGGGGGTGGAATCTACGAGCAGTACTTC. Encoded protein: CASSSPRGGGIYEQYF.

On this clone itself: This sample also contains other DNA sequences that code for the same CDR3. V gene TRBV7-2 combines with J gene TRBJ1-2, with D possibly matching TRBD1 (5 bases). Germline CDR1 SGHTA, CDR2 FQGNSA. V lost 5 bases to trimming and J lost 8 bases, with 15 bases between them. The CDR3 has 13 amino acids. The CDR3 sequence is CASSPGAGGGYTF. CDR3 nucleotide sequence: TGTGCCAGCAGCCCCGGGGCGGGGGGAGGCTACACCTTC.

V is TRBV11-2 and J is TRBJ1-2; D remains ambiguous. CDR3 size: 17 residues. V was shortened by 0 bases and J by 1 base, with 15 bases between the two germline ends. CDR1 is SGHAT, CDR2 FQNNGV, per germline. Here the CDR3 reads CASSLDLSGQDNYGYTF. Here the CDR3 DNA reads TGTGCCAGCAGCTTAGATCTATCCGGCCAGGATAACTATGGCTACACCTTC.

This chain uses TRBV4-2 with TRBJ2-7; D remains ambiguous. Looked up from germline, CDR1 is LGHNA and CDR2 is YNFKEQ. With 0 bases removed from V and 0 bases from J, the gap between germline ends came to 6 bases. The CDR3 runs 14 residues. CDR3 in DNA: TGTGCCAGCAGCCAAGATGACAACTCCTACGAGCAGTACTTC. Translating it yields CASSQDDNSYEQYF.

The chain carries TRBV5-6 and TRBJ2-5, with D possibly matching TRBD1 (6 bases). V was clipped by 0 bases and J by 1 base, with 10 bases between them. The CDR3 has 15 amino acids. Germline V gives CDR1 SGHDT, CDR2 YYEEEE. The CDR3 bases are TGTGCCAGCAGCTTGGGGTGGACAGCCCAAGAGACCCAGTACTTC. Protein: CASSLGWTAQETQYF.

The chain uses TRBV19 and TRBJ1-1, with D possibly TRBD1 on 5 matching bases. Trimming removed 1 base at V and 3 bases at J, with 12 bases between. Germline lookup yields CDR1 LNHDA and CDR2 SQIVND (reference sequence). This CDR3 is built from 15 residues. The CDR3 DNA sequence: TGTGCCAGTAGTATAGTGGCAGGGAGGGACACTGAAGCTTTCTTT. This translates into CASSIVAGRDTEAFF.

The chain carries TRBV7-9 and TRBJ1-1, with D unclear. Germline V gene sequence: CDR1 SEHNR, CDR2 FQNEAQ (reference sequence). Deletions cut 2 bases from V and 1 base from J, with 11 bases between. This CDR3 spans 15 amino acids. In nucleotides, the CDR3 is TGTGCCAGCAGCTTAACCGCGGCACCGAACACTGAAGCTTTCTTT. Translating it yields CASSLTAAPNTEAFF.

This chain connects TRBV6-5 to TRBJ1-2, with 7 bases identical to TRBD1. Losses at the gene ends were 6 bases for V and 7 bases for J; bases not matched to a gene: 14. The CDR3 runs to 15 residues. Germline values: CDR1 MNHEY, CDR2 SVGAGI. The CDR3 protein is CASSPRDSRPSGYTF. DNA for the CDR3: TGTGCCAGCAGCCCAAGGGACAGCCGCCCCTCTGGCTACACCTTC.

Only a few counts were recorded for this clone. Additional DNA sequences in this sample encode the identical CDR3. V is TRBV11-2 and J is TRBJ1-1; 9 bases map to TRBD1. Germline V CDR1 and CDR2: SGHAT, FQNNGV. After removal of 5 bases from V and 3 bases from J, the junction contained 4 bases not matched to a gene. This CDR3 has 14 amino acids. The DNA for the CDR3 is TGTGCCAGCAGCCTAGGACAGGGGTACACTGAAGCTTTCTTT. Protein sequence: CASSLGQGYTEAFF.

On this clone: The junction shows a germline mismatch at one end, possibly a read error. The sample has other DNA sequences that encode this CDR3 too. V usage is TRBV27 and J usage is TRBJ1-2, with 7 nucleotides matching TRBD1. Germline-derived CDR1 and CDR2 are MNHEY and SMNVEV (reference sequence). The CDR3 is 14 amino acids. This CDR3 reads CASSFTGQPYGYTF. The CDR3, as DNA: TGCGCCAGCAGTTTCACGGGACAGCCTTATGGCTACACCTTC.

This chain connects TRBV28 to TRBJ1-1; unclear D gene. Germline V lookup: CDR1 MDHEN, CDR2 SYDVKM. Trimming stripped 5 bases from V and 1 base from J, with 17 bases between. This CDR3 has 16 residues. The CDR3 coding sequence is TGTGCCAGCAGTCCCCCATTCCGAACGGGGAACACTGAAGCTTTCTTT. Encoded protein: CASSPPFRTGNTEAFF. Together with reference TRBV28 and TRBJ1-1, the CDR3 gives the full variable domain: DVKVTQSSRYLVKRTGEKVFLECVQDMDHENMFWYRQDPGLGLRLIYFSYDVKMKEKGDIPEGYSVSREKKERFSLILESASTNQTSMYLCASSPPFRTGNTEAFFGQGTRLTVV.

This chain connects TRBV19 to TRBJ1-3; no firm D call. The V end lost 2 bases, the J end lost 2 bases, and 10 bases lay between the germline ends. The length of the CDR3 is 15 residues. Germline V lookup: CDR1 LNHDA, CDR2 SQIVND (reference sequence). The CDR3 coding sequence is TGTGCCAGTAGTATAAGGAGGCCGCCTGGAAACACCATATATTTT. Translating gives CASSIRRPPGNTIYF.

This clone was counted once. The chain carries TRBV5-1 and TRBJ2-5; 10 positions agree with TRBD2. Trimming cost V 1 base and J 7 bases; bases outside gene matches: 13. The CDR3 covers 17 residues. Germline values: CDR1 SGHRS, CDR2 YFSETQ. CDR3 sequence reads: CASSLNLAGDREGTQYF. As DNA, the CDR3 is TGCGCCAGCAGCTTGAATCTAGCGGGGGACCGAGAAGGGACCCAGTACTTC.

The rearrangement joins TRBV2 to TRBJ2-7, with TRBD1 matching 8 bases. Germline values: CDR1 SNHLY, CDR2 FYNNEI. The CDR3 extends over 15 amino acids. After removal of 0 bases from V and 3 bases from J, the junction contained 4 bases not matched to a gene. CDR3 amino acids: CASSEAGQAIYEQYF. The CDR3 DNA is TGTGCCAGCAGTGAAGCGGGACAGGCGATCTACGAGCAGTACTTC.

The V gene is TRBV15, the J gene TRBJ2-1; 11 bases align to TRBD1. V trimming: 6 bases; J trimming: 6 bases; junction bases outside the gene matches: 7. The germline gives CDR1 LNHNV, CDR2 YYDKDF (reference sequence). The CDR3 runs 15 residues. The CDR3: CATSEGGQGGNEQFF. The CDR3 DNA is TGTGCCACCAGTGAGGGGGGACAGGGGGGCAATGAGCAGTTCTTC.

The rearrangement uses TRBV28 and TRBJ2-5, with TRBD1 matching over 9 bases. Per the germline V gene, CDR1 is MDHEN and CDR2 is SYDVKM. With V trimmed by 1 base and J by 4 bases, 4 bases remained unmatched. The CDR3 consists of 15 residues. The CDR3 reads CASSLLTGGGETQYF. In nucleotides, the CDR3 is TGTGCCAGCAGTTTATTGACAGGGGGAGGAGAGACCCAGTACTTC.

This sequence joins TRBV7-2 and TRBJ2-2; TRBD2 matches at 7 bases. Trimming removed 5 bases from V and 1 base from J; junction bases left unmatched: 4. The CDR3 length is 15 residues. From germline, CDR1 is SGHTA and CDR2 FQGNSA. Written as DNA, the CDR3 is TGTGCCAGCAGCATGGGGGGGAGGAACACCGGGGAGCTGTTTTTT. Encoded protein: CASSMGGRNTGELFF.

The chain recombines TRBV9 with TRBJ1-6; D gene unclear. The CDR3 consists of 14 residues. The germline V gene encodes CDR1 SGDLS and CDR2 YYNGEE. The V end was cut by 0 bases, the J end by 10 bases, with 11 bases between. In DNA, the CDR3 is TGTGCCAGCAGCGTAGATGGCGGAGCATCACCCCTCCACTTT. It is translated as CASSVDGGASPLHF.

This chain connects TRBV5-1 to TRBJ1-1; 11 bases agree with TRBD1. V shed 0 bases and J 8 bases; nucleotides not matched to a gene: 12. The CDR3 sequence is 17 residues long. The germline gives CDR1 SGHRS, CDR2 YFSETQ. CDR3 sequence reads: CASSLGTGGGRLGEAFF. CDR3 nucleotide sequence: TGCGCCAGCAGCTTGGGGACAGGGGGCGGGCGGTTGGGCGAAGCTTTCTTT.

The V call is TRBV10-3, the J call TRBJ2-5; D may be TRBD2 (5 bases). The DNA end favors TRBJ2-7, so the J call may be wrong. Germline V gene data show CDR1 as ENHRY and CDR2 as SYGVKD. The CDR3 extends over 15 amino acids. Here the CDR3 DNA reads TGTGCCATCAGGGATCCGGGGTCGGTAGGTTACGAGCAGTACTTC. Its translation: CAIRDPGSVGYEQYF.

This clone was picked up a small number of times. A read error may account for a junction end that differs from germline. V and J are TRBV7-9 and TRBJ2-3; tentatively, D is TRBD2 (6 bases). The CDR3 has 16 amino acids. Germline values: CDR1 SEHNR, CDR2 FQNEAQ (reference sequence). The CDR3 sequence is CSSSRRDSESTDTQYF. The CDR3 bases are TGTTCCAGCAGCAGGCGGGACTCTGAAAGCACAGATACGCAGTATTTT.